Below, 23 T cell receptor beta chains from the same sample are listed, as sequenced in a study of blood T cell repertoires in COVID-19. Sequenced by immunoSEQ multiplex PCR; TCRdb stores in-frame clones only, minus some. The data show 210,000 or so clones, about 90% seen once. Sequenced material: peripheral blood. The receptors were sampled from a man aged 18-30 years with active or convalescent COVID-19.

This clone was seen at least ten times. This chain links TRBV4-3 with TRBJ1-3; D call uncertain. The V gene's germline CDR1 is LGHNA and CDR2 YSLEER. The CDR3 sequence is 16 residues long. Trimming took off 0 bases at V and 0 bases at J, with 9 bases between the two ends. DNA for the CDR3: TGCGCCAGCAGCCAAGATTGGCGGAGCTCTGGAAACACCATATATTTT. Translated, it gives CASSQDWRSSGNTIYF.

The chain uses TRBV27 and TRBJ2-1, with TRBD2 as a possible D gene (6 bases). The CDR3 length is 16 residues. Germline CDR1 and CDR2: MNHEY and SMNVEV (reference sequence). V shed 3 bases and J shed 0 bases, with 12 bases lying between them. The CDR3 reads CASSFLADSSYNEQFF. Here the CDR3 DNA reads TGTGCCAGCAGTTTCTTAGCGGATAGCTCCTACAATGAGCAGTTCTTC.

The chain recombines TRBV15 with TRBJ2-3; 9 bases agree with TRBD2. This CDR3 comprises 16 residues. Germline trimming cut 6 bases from V and 1 base from J; bases unmatched to any gene: 8. Looked up from germline, CDR1 is LNHNV and CDR2 is YYDKDF (reference sequence). The CDR3: CATRPTGGGGTDTQYF. CDR3 coding DNA: TGTGCCACCAGGCCGACAGGCGGGGGGGGCACAGATACGCAGTATTTT.

This clone appeared a single time. The rearrangement uses TRBV9 and TRBJ1-6, with TRBD1 matching over 9 bases. The CDR3 runs to 15 residues. V shed 0 bases and J 6 bases; nucleotides not matched to a gene: 1. Germline loops: CDR1 SGDLS, CDR2 YYNGEE. CDR3 loop: CASSVGTGVNSPLHF. CDR3 DNA sequence: TGTGCCAGCAGCGTAGGGACAGGGGTTAATTCACCCCTCCACTTT.

V gene TRBV28 combines with J gene TRBJ2-7, with TRBD2 identical over 10 bases. The germline V gene encodes CDR1 MDHEN and CDR2 SYDVKM. This CDR3 spans 16 amino acids. Losses at the gene ends were 2 bases for V and 1 base for J; bases not matched to a gene: 5. This CDR3 is CASSLASGSSSYEQYF. In DNA form, the CDR3 reads TGTGCCAGCAGTTTAGCTAGCGGGAGTTCATCCTACGAGCAGTACTTC.

On this clone itself: This sample also contains other DNA sequences that code for the same CDR3. The chain uses TRBV6-2 or TRBV6-3 and TRBJ1-2; no clear D. CDR1 and CDR2 from the germline V gene are MNHEY and SVGEGT. CDR3 length: 11 amino acids. With 4 bases removed from V and 4 bases from J, the gap between germline ends came to 4 bases. CDR3 amino acids: CASSFGYGYTF. The CDR3 DNA is TGTGCCAGCAGTTTCGGCTATGGCTACACCTTC.

The rearrangement uses TRBV2 and TRBJ1-6; D unresolved. The CDR3 length is 14 residues. The germline V and J ends were trimmed by 1 base and 14 bases, with 15 bases remaining between them. Germline-derived CDR1 and CDR2 are SNHLY and FYNNEI. The CDR3 spells CASSEVTGLRSLHF. DNA for the CDR3: TGTGCCAGCAGTGAAGTTACCGGTCTCCGGTCCCTCCACTTT.

The chain has TRBV27 and TRBJ1-2, with a tentative D call TRBD1 (6 bases). CDR3 length: 14 residues. Germline loops: CDR1 MNHEY, CDR2 SMNVEV (reference sequence). V lost 7 bases to trimming and J lost 8 bases, with 20 bases between them. In DNA, the CDR3 is TGTGCCAGCACCGGGGACACCTCCATGGGCGGCTACACCTTC. The encoded protein is CASTGDTSMGGYTF.

The V gene is TRBV6-6, the J gene TRBJ2-3, with 8 bases identical to TRBD2. J lost 5 bases, V lost 0 bases, and 1 base had no gene match. The germline gives CDR1 MNHNY, CDR2 SVGAGI (reference sequence). This CDR3 is 14 amino acids long. The CDR3 spells CASSYSAGGDTQYF. CDR3 DNA sequence: TGTGCCAGCAGTTACTCGGCGGGAGGAGATACGCAGTATTTT.

The DNA for the CDR3 is TGTGCCAGCAGCCCTCGGGCAGGGGGCTTACCCCCTGAAGCTTTCTTT. Encoded protein: CASSPRAGGLPPEAFF. This chain links TRBV7-9 with TRBJ1-1; 8 positions agree with TRBD1. V lost 5 bases to trimming and J lost 6 bases; unmatched junction nucleotides: 14. The CDR3 runs to 16 residues. CDR1 and CDR2 (germline): SEHNR, FQNEAQ (reference sequence).

The V gene is TRBV23-1, the J gene TRBJ2-7, with 8 bases matching TRBD2. TRBV23-1 is annotated as an ORF whose role is uncertain. This CDR3 region has 12 residues. The V gene end was trimmed by 2 bases and the J gene end by 12 bases; junction bases not matched to a gene: 6. The CDR3 is CASSQKAREGYF. CDR3 DNA sequence: TGCGCCAGCAGTCAAAAGGCCCGGGAGGGGTACTTC.

V gene TRBV18 combines with J gene TRBJ1-2; TRBD1 matches 7 bases. Germline V gives CDR1 KGHSH, CDR2 LQKENI. Germline trimming cut 7 bases from V and 5 bases from J; bases unmatched to any gene: 10. CDR3 length: 14 residues. For the CDR3, the DNA is TGTGCCAGCTTCGCTGGAGAGGGGGCTTATGGCTACACCTTC. It encodes CASFAGEGAYGYTF. Using reference TRBV18 and TRBJ1-2 for the parts outside the CDR3, the full variable domain is NAGVMQNPRHLVRRRGQEARLRCSPMKGHSHVYWYRQLPEEGLKFMVYLQKENIIDESGMPKERFSAEFPKEGPSILRIQQVVRGDSAAYFCASFAGEGAYGYTFGSGTRLTVV.

The genes are TRBV6-5 and TRBJ2-7, with 9 positions matching TRBD1. Per germline, CDR1 MNHEY and CDR2 SVGAGI. The V gene end was trimmed by 4 bases and the J gene end by 0 bases; junction bases not matched to a gene: 1. The CDR3 spans 14 residues. CDR3 in DNA: TGTGCCAGCAGTTCGGGACAGGGCTCCTACGAGCAGTACTTC. It yields the protein CASSSGQGSYEQYF.

This clone occurred once. The rearrangement links TRBV6-5 to TRBJ2-7; D is ambiguous. With 0 bases removed from V and 3 bases from J, the gap between germline ends came to 9 bases. Germline loops: CDR1 MNHEY, CDR2 SVGAGI. The CDR3 totals 14 residues. The CDR3: CASSYSSTDYEQYF. The CDR3 nucleotides are TGTGCCAGCAGTTACTCGAGTACAGACTACGAGCAGTACTTC.

V is TRBV5-1 and J is TRBJ2-7; a weak D match, TRBD1 (6 bases). This CDR3 has 18 amino acids. Trimming shortened V by 0 bases and J by 2 bases, and 21 bases separated the two germline ends. Germline V gene sequence: CDR1 SGHRS, CDR2 YFSETQ. The CDR3 spells CASSLGLRTADDAYEQYF. The DNA of the CDR3 is TGCGCCAGCAGCTTGGGGCTCCGGACAGCTGATGATGCCTACGAGCAGTACTTC.

The chain recombines TRBV5-1 with TRBJ2-7; D might be TRBD2 (6 bases). V lost 4 bases and J 5 bases, leaving 13 bases between the germline ends. The CDR3 loop spans 13 amino acids. Germline V CDR1 and CDR2: SGHRS, YFSETQ. DNA of the CDR3: TGCGCCAGCAGCCCGACGGGACTCCACGAGCAGTACTTC. It specifies CASSPTGLHEQYF.

The CDR3 loop is CASTHGGTNEKLFF. As DNA, the CDR3 is TGTGCCAGTACCCACGGAGGGACTAATGAAAAACTGTTTTTT. The chain is built from TRBV19 and TRBJ1-4; D is unclear. V was shortened by 7 bases and J by 2 bases, with 11 bases between the two germline ends. This CDR3 has 14 residues. CDR1 is LNHDA and CDR2 is SQIVND in the germline V gene (reference sequence).

The gene calls are TRBV11-2 and TRBJ1-1, with 8 bases that match TRBD1. The ends lost 2 bases at V and 4 bases at J; junction bases unmatched: 3. The CDR3 consists of 14 residues. Germline CDR1 reads SGHAT; CDR2 reads FQNNGV. CDR3 nucleotides: TGTGCCAGCAGCTTATCAGGGGGCAGCACTGAAGCTTTCTTT. It codes for CASSLSGGSTEAFF.

Of note for this clone: Other DNA sequences in the sample encode the same CDR3. The chain carries TRBV12-3 or TRBV12-4 and TRBJ1-1, with D uncertain. The CDR3 covers 11 residues. Trimming stripped 3 bases from V and 4 bases from J, with 3 bases between. The chain's CDR3 is CASSFGTEAFF. The CDR3 nucleotides are TGTGCCAGCAGTTTCGGCACTGAAGCTTTCTTT.

The CDR3 bases are TGTGCCAGCAGCCAAGACAGGGGGATAAGTGAAAAACTGTTTTTT. It specifies CASSQDRGISEKLFF. The chain is built from TRBV3-1 (or the pseudogene TRBV3-2) and TRBJ1-4; TRBD1 agrees at 7 bases. Germline V gene data show CDR1 as LGHDT and CDR2 as YNNKEL (reference sequence). J was trimmed by 7 bases and V by 0 bases; bases with no gene match: 5. The CDR3 runs 15 residues.

The V and J genes are TRBV19 and TRBJ1-4, with 7 bases matching TRBD1. CDR3 size: 15 residues. Trimming cost V 3 bases and J 7 bases; bases outside gene matches: 8. CDR1 is LNHDA, CDR2 SQIVND, per germline (reference sequence). CDR3 DNA: TGTGCCAGTAGTATCGACAGGGCCACCTCTGAAAAACTGTTTTTT. It is translated as CASSIDRATSEKLFF.

This chain connects TRBV3-1 (or the pseudogene TRBV3-2) to TRBJ2-7; D not certain. Trimming removed 0 bases at V and 7 bases at J, with 25 bases between. Germline-derived CDR1 and CDR2 are LGHDT and YNNKEL (reference sequence). The CDR3 is made up of 18 amino acids. CDR3 amino acids: CASSQENRTETFPREQYF. DNA for the CDR3: TGTGCCAGCAGCCAAGAAAATCGCACCGAAACTTTTCCCAGGGAGCAGTACTTC.

CDR3 in amino acids: CASSPGQVHQPQHF. In nucleotides, the CDR3 is TGTGCCAGCAGCCCCGGACAGGTCCATCAGCCCCAGCATTTT. The gene calls are TRBV27 and TRBJ1-5, with 7 positions matching TRBD1. J lost 5 bases, V lost 6 bases, and 7 bases had no gene match. In germline, CDR1 is MNHEY, CDR2 SMNVEV (reference sequence). This CDR3 is 14 amino acids long.